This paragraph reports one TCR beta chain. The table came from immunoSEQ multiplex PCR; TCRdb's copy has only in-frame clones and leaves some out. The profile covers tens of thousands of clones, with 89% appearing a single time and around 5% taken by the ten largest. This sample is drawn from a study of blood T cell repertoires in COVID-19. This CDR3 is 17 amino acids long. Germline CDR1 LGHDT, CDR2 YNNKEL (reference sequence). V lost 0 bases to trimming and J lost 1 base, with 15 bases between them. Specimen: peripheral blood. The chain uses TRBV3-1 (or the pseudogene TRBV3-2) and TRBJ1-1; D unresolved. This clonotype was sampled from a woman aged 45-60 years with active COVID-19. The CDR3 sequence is CASSQDPPRGGNTEAFF. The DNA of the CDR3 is TGTGCCAGCAGCCAAGATCCCCCTCGAGGAGGGAACACTGAAGCTTTCTTT.